This record covers a single T cell receptor beta chain. This clone was observed a single time. The input lacks base qualities; no much larger clone sits a single base away. The record originates from a study of graft-versus-host responses after intestinal transplantation (dated by TCRdb to the early 2020s). Background for the entire study: The transplants that recipients received were multivisceral, liver-intestinal, or isolated intestinal. A peak of at least 4% donor T cells among recipient peripheral blood mononuclear cells was the definition used for donor T cell macrochimerism. To identify alloreactive clones, pre-transplant mixed lymphocyte reaction products were sequenced and then compared with unstimulated pre-transplant donor and recipient T cells. Samples from a few later patients were sequenced in-house on an Illumina MiSeq with MiXCR processing rather than by the commercial service. Bulk TCR-beta CDR3 sequencing was used to track graft-versus-host and host-versus-graft alloreactive T cell clones in the graft, circulation and bone marrow after intestinal transplantation. All recipients received anti-thymocyte globulin induction followed by maintenance tacrolimus and steroids for approximately 3 years. Of the 20 to 25 intestinal transplant recipients enrolled in the cohort, one of whom was a retransplant, 3 patients without pretransplant specimens were excluded. Broad study findings and their caveats: The conclusions were limited by the relatively low number and heterogeneity of the intestinal transplant patients. Patients with donor T cell macrochimerism had high GvH to HvG T cell clonal ratios in their allografts. Early after transplant, declines in HvG clones were associated with peak levels of circulating GvH clones. GvH clones were detected in recipient bone marrow, and some appeared earlier in ileal mucosa or blood, consistent with an intestinal mucosal origin.

The library was produced with the immunoSEQ multiplex PCR assay. For most patients, genomic DNA was isolated using the Qiagen DNeasy Blood and Tissue Kit and was shipped frozen to Adaptive Biotechnologies for TCR sequencing. For most patients, high-throughput TCR-beta CDR3 sequencing of genomic DNA was performed by Adaptive Biotechnologies. The original pipeline was this. TCR sequencing data were retrieved from Adaptive's ImmunoSEQ software for around 20 patients, whereas three other patients were processed with MiXCR and VDJtools. To correct CD4 versus CD8 sorting errors, any sequence found in both subsets at a frequency ratio below 5:1 was removed. CDR3 nucleotide sequences shared between donor and recipient were removed because the origin of such sequences could not be assigned. At least 2-fold expansion over unstimulated cells and a minimum CFSE-low frequency of 0.002% (template counts) or 0.001% (read counts) were required for clones to be classified as alloreactive. Clones detected in sequenced pre-transplant spleen, lymph node, or MLR CFSE-low populations of the donor or recipient were defined as mappable. The cumulative frequency of alloreactive clones was calculated as a percentage of all sequences, weighted by copy number. Sourced from immuneACCESS, this table was stored by TCRdb with only in-frame sequences that have V and J called. A share of the clones is absent; for the studies checked, an unresolved V gene accounts for under half, and the remainder has no known explanation. V and J calls and clone size are given by that table; D and trimming were obtained from the DNA. The sample yields about 6,900 clones; around 23% were counted once. The top ten clonotypes cover 3.5% to 5.5% of the sample.

V is pared back by 2 bases and J by 5 bases, with 9 bases lying between the germline termini. The germline V gene (reference sequence) supplies CDR1 SEHNR and CDR2 FQNEAQ. Its CDR3 holds 13 amino acids, cysteine through phenylalanine. Kept here is only the CDR3 DNA, which spans 39 bases and is read in frame from base 1. The time point label on this specimen signifies: cells obtained before transplantation from donor or recipient. In the mixed lymphocyte reactions, roughly 200,000 CFSE-labeled pre-transplant responders were plated with roughly 200,000 irradiated violet-dye-labeled stimulators and cultured for 6 days. Proliferating CD3+CD4+CFSE-low and CD3+CD8+CFSE-low responder cells were FACS-sorted on a BD Influx sorter after the mixed lymphocyte reaction.

This clonotype originated in a human patient who was an organ donor for intestinal transplantation. This sample comprised alloreactive CD4+ T cells from a mixed lymphocyte reaction culture, obtained before transplantation. Interpreted using the paper, the cell subset or site label stands for: CFSE-low proliferating T cells sorted from roughly 6-day pre-transplant mixed lymphocyte reaction (GvH or HvG direction). The sequence links TRBV7-9 to TRBJ1-1; the D gene cannot be named for sure. The CDR3 loop reads CASSLKGYTEAFF. The nucleotide sequence reads TGTGCCAGCAGCTTAAAAGGGTATACTGAAGCTTTCTTT. With the portions outside the CDR3 filled from the reference TRBV7-9 and TRBJ1-1 genes, the complete variable region becomes DTGVSQNPRHKITKRGQNVTFRCDPISEHNRLYWYRQTLGQGPEFLTYFQNEAQLEKSRLLSDRFSAERPKGSFSTLEIQRTEQGDSAMYLCASSLKGYTEAFFGQGTRLTVV.